Presented here are 20 T cell receptor beta chains from one specimen sequenced in a study of regulatory T cells in long-lasting Graves disease. Described time point: persistent/refractory GD, antithyroid drugs over 5 years with positive TRAb. From RNA extracted from PBMCs, the TCR library was made. For TCR beta, libraries came from iRepertoire HTBI primers and Arm-PCR of CDR3 regions. TCRdb fed the multiplex PCR reads into MiXCR, producing one record per CDR3 protein. The sample consists of about 660,000 distinct CDR3 sequences, 30% of them appearing once. The material sequenced was peripheral blood mononuclear cells (PBMCs), taken when the disease was refractory, from a patient treated with antithyroid drugs. These receptors came from a female donor with Graves disease.

A few counts support this clonotype. The V call is TRBV30, the J call TRBJ1-2; TRBD1 is a possible D gene (6 bases). The CDR3 totals 12 residues. Trimming shortened V by 4 bases and J by 7 bases, and 13 bases separated the two germline ends. Germline CDR1 reads GTSNPN; CDR2 reads SVGIG (reference sequence). CDR3 sequence reads: CAWNVGARGYTF. DNA for the CDR3: TGTGCCTGGAATGTGGGGGCGCGTGGCTACACCTTC.

This clonotype was observed at least ten times. The CDR3 DNA reads TGTGCCAGCAGTGACCCCCCTCGGGTTCCGGGCTATGGCTACACCTTC. Translation: CASSDPPRVPGYGYTF. The chain combines TRBV2 with TRBJ1-2; D gene unclear. The CDR3 has 16 residues. The germline V gene encodes CDR1 SNHLY and CDR2 FYNNEI. V was clipped by 3 bases and J by 4 bases, with 18 bases between them.

The V and J genes are TRBV5-1 and TRBJ2-7; the match to TRBD1 covers 10 bases. V was pared by 2 bases and J by 2 bases, with 10 bases of the junction left unmatched. Germline CDR1 and CDR2: SGHRS and YFSETQ. The CDR3 sequence is 17 residues long. CDR3 in DNA: TGCGCCAGCAGCTTACCGCCGGGGACAGGGGTTACCTACGAGCAGTACTTC. Residues: CASSLPPGTGVTYEQYF. Using reference TRBV5-1 and TRBJ2-7 for the parts outside the CDR3, the full variable domain is KAGVTQTPRYLIKTRGQQVTLSCSPISGHRSVSWYQQTPGQGLQFLFEYFSETQRNKGNFPGRFSGRQFSNSRSEMNVSTLELGDSALYLCASSLPPGTGVTYEQYFGPGTRLTVT.

As for this clonotype: A clone one base away is much larger, so this may be a read error. The CDR3 spells CVSSVQGGNYGYTF. The CDR3 region has the DNA TGTGTCAGCAGTGTACAGGGGGGGAACTATGGCTACACCTTC. The chain employs TRBV28 and TRBJ1-2, with 8 bases that match TRBD1. The CDR3 is made up of 14 amino acids. Per germline, CDR1 MDHEN and CDR2 SYDVKM.

This chain connects TRBV18 to TRBJ2-7; 9 bases line up with TRBD1. The J segment lost 5 bases and the V segment lost 6 bases, leaving 8 bases of the junction unmatched. This CDR3 has 14 amino acids. Per the germline V gene, CDR1 is KGHSH and CDR2 is LQKENI. The DNA of the CDR3 is TGTGCCAGCTCCACGCCGGGACAGGGCCACGAGCAGTACTTC. This encodes CASSTPGQGHEQYF.

CDR3 coding DNA: TGCAGTGCCAGCGACGGAACAGGGCGTGGGACTGAAGCTTTCTTT. Its translation: CSASDGTGRGTEAFF. The V and J genes are TRBV20-1 and TRBJ1-1, with a possible D match to TRBD1 (6 bases). Germline V gives CDR1 DFQATT, CDR2 SNEGSKA (reference sequence). CDR3 length equals 15 residues. V gave up 6 bases and J gave up 5 bases, with 22 bases separating them.

Worth noting for this clonotype: A far more abundant clone sits one base away, making this likely a read error. The CDR3 ends on some other residue instead of the conserved phenylalanine or tryptophan, so this is likely a read error. V and J are TRBV12-3 or TRBV12-4 and TRBJ1-1, with TRBD1 identical over 7 bases. The junction had 8 bases not matched to a gene; V was cut back by 6 bases and J by 1 base. The CDR3 consists of 15 residues. CDR3 in DNA: TGTGCCAGCAGCGATAGGACAGGCTCGAACACTGAAGCTTTCTAT. Its translation is CASSDRTGSNTEAFY.

This clonotype occurred a few times. This chain uses TRBV6-1 with TRBJ2-7, with 10 bases fitting TRBD1. V gave up 5 bases and J gave up 1 base; unmatched junction bases: 11. This CDR3 has 17 amino acids. Germline V gene data show CDR1 as MNHNS and CDR2 as SASEGT. The CDR3 loop reads CASSRLLGTGDSYEQYF. The DNA of the CDR3 is TGTGCCAGCAGTCGCCTACTAGGGACAGGGGATTCCTACGAGCAGTACTTC.

The CDR3 region has the DNA TGTGCCAGCAGTGACAATCCGGGACAGGGGAGCTATGGCTACACCTTC. Residues: CASSDNPGQGSYGYTF. The chain has TRBV6-2 or TRBV6-3 and TRBJ1-2, with 10 positions matching TRBD1. Germline V gives CDR1 MNHEY, CDR2 SVGEGT. J gave up 4 bases and V 5 bases, and 10 bases lay outside the gene matches. The CDR3 spans 16 residues.

The sample holds a few counts of this clonotype. The rearrangement links TRBV20-1 to TRBJ2-7; 9 bases agree with TRBD1. V lost 7 bases to trimming and J lost 4 bases; unmatched junction nucleotides: 5. The CDR3 is made up of 12 amino acids. The germline gives CDR1 DFQATT, CDR2 SNEGSKA (reference sequence). CDR3 amino acids: CSGGGTGYEQYF. As DNA, the CDR3 is TGCAGTGGGGGTGGGACAGGGTACGAGCAGTACTTC.

This clonotype was recorded many times. The chain carries TRBV11-2 and TRBJ1-2; D might be TRBD1 (6 bases). CDR1 SGHAT and CDR2 FQNNGV come from the germline V gene. With 1 base removed from V and 3 bases from J, the gap between germline ends came to 18 bases. The CDR3 totals 17 residues. DNA for the CDR3: TGTGCCAGCAGCTTAGTCAACAGGGACCTCAACCACTATGGCTACACCTTC. Encoded protein: CASSLVNRDLNHYGYTF.

The chain combines TRBV29-1 with TRBJ1-2; 11 bases align to TRBD1. The V gene end was trimmed by 6 bases and the J gene end by 2 bases; junction bases not matched to a gene: 5. Per the germline V gene, CDR1 is SQVTM and CDR2 is ANQGSEA. The CDR3 totals 14 residues. CDR3 sequence reads: CSVRTGGENYGYTF. The CDR3 DNA reads TGCAGCGTGAGGACAGGGGGCGAAAACTATGGCTACACCTTC.

The V gene is TRBV29-1, the J gene TRBJ1-2; D is undetermined. Germline V CDR1 and CDR2: SQVTM, ANQGSEA. The V end lost 3 bases, the J end lost 4 bases, and 9 bases lay between the germline ends. The CDR3 contains 12 residues. CDR3 bases: TGCAGCGTTGAGGGGAATAGCTATGGCTACACCTTC. Translation gives CSVEGNSYGYTF.

This clonotype has at least ten counts. CDR3 amino acids: CASSSQVNTEAFF. The CDR3 DNA reads as TGTGCCAGCAGCTCCCAGGTGAACACTGAAGCTTTCTTT. The chain links TRBV19 to TRBJ1-1, with D uncertain. Trimming shortened V by 9 bases and J by 0 bases, and 11 bases separated the two germline ends. In germline, CDR1 is LNHDA, CDR2 SQIVND (reference sequence). The CDR3 sequence is 13 residues long.

This clonotype was counted between two and nine times. This sequence joins TRBV7-9 and TRBJ1-4; D ambiguous. Germline assignment: CDR1 SEHNR and CDR2 FQNEAQ (reference sequence). This CDR3 has 15 residues. The ends were cut back, 3 bases at V and 4 bases at J, with 12 bases in the middle. CDR3 coding DNA: TGTGCCAGCAGCTTTGACCGAGCGAGTAATGAAAAACTGTTTTTT. Amino acids: CASSFDRASNEKLFF.

The chain recombines TRBV7-9 with TRBJ1-2; TRBD1 agrees at 8 bases. J gave up 7 bases and V 2 bases, and 9 bases lay outside the gene matches. Germline CDR1 reads SEHNR; CDR2 reads FQNEAQ (reference sequence). CDR3 length: 15 residues. CDR3 sequence reads: CASSLQGGQVSGYTF. The CDR3 DNA reads as TGTGCCAGCAGCTTACAAGGGGGACAGGTCTCTGGCTACACCTTC. Filled out from reference TRBV7-9 and TRBJ1-2, the complete variable domain reads DTGVSQNPRHKITKRGQNVTFRCDPISEHNRLYWYRQTLGQGPEFLTYFQNEAQLEKSRLLSDRFSAERPKGSFSTLEIQRTEQGDSAMYLCASSLQGGQVSGYTFGSGTRLTVV.

This clonotype was detected only a few times. At one of its ends the junction is not consistent with the germline gene, which may arise from a read error. The chain links TRBV27 to TRBJ2-7; 15 nucleotides agree with TRBD2. The CDR3 runs 15 residues. Germline V gives CDR1 MNHEY, CDR2 SMNVEV (reference sequence). The CDR3 DNA is TGCAATCTGGGGACTAGCGGGAGGATGTGGTACGAGCAGTACTTC. Translated, it gives CNLGTSGRMWYEQYF.

The chain recombines TRBV3-1 with TRBJ1-6, with D perhaps matching TRBD1 (5 bases). The CDR3 is 17 residues long. V was shortened by 0 bases and J by 3 bases, with 12 bases between the two germline ends. From germline, CDR1 is LGHDT and CDR2 YNNKEL (reference sequence). The CDR3 loop reads CASSQDSGGIYNSPLHF. The CDR3 nucleotides read TGTGCCAGCAGCCAAGATTCTGGGGGGATCTATAATTCACCCCTCCACTTT.

CDR3 region: CASSESPSSGNTIYF. CDR3 bases: TGTGCCAGCAGTGAAAGCCCCAGCTCTGGAAACACCATATATTTT. The chain carries TRBV6-1 and TRBJ1-3; no reliable D call. V shed 2 bases and J shed 0 bases, with 8 bases lying between them. Looked up from germline, CDR1 is MNHNS and CDR2 is SASEGT. The CDR3 runs 15 residues.

Notes on this clonotype: A much bigger clone sits one base away, suggesting this may be a read error. V and J are TRBV2 and TRBJ1-5, with D possibly matching TRBD1 (5 bases). The CDR3 is made up of 14 amino acids. Germline V lookup: CDR1 SNHLY, CDR2 FYNNEI. CDR3 in DNA: TGTGCCAGCCTAGACAGCCTGTCAAATCGGCCCCAGCATTTT. It is translated as CASLDSLSNRPQHF.